These 27 T cell receptor beta chains came from one sample sequenced in a study of T-cell reconstitution after alpha-beta-depleted transplantation in children. Unique molecular identifiers were built into the TCRbeta library. In TCRdb, the PCR reads were re-called with MiXCR into one record per CDR3 protein. Of about 980,000 distinct CDR3 sequences in the sample, about 26% were seen once. The input for sequencing was PBMCs, mostly from graft donor cells, taken 360 days after TCRalphabeta/CD19-depleted stem cell transplant. The receptors stem from a boy less than two years old who had a stem cell transplant for SCID, so the T cells may come from the graft donor.

This clonotype was seen only a few times. The chain links TRBV6-1 to TRBJ2-7; no definite D call. Germline loops: CDR1 MNHNS, CDR2 SASEGT. Trimming took off 8 bases at V and 1 base at J, with 15 bases between the two ends. The CDR3 is made up of 14 amino acids. CDR3 protein: CASEGWLASYEQYF. DNA of the CDR3: TGTGCCAGCGAAGGTTGGCTCGCTTCCTACGAGCAGTACTTC.

The chain combines TRBV7-3 with TRBJ1-1, with no clear D. Germline CDR1 SGHTA, CDR2 FQGTGA. This CDR3 comprises 18 residues. V gave up 2 bases and J gave up 1 base, with 20 bases separating them. The CDR3 here is CASSLYGGLNLGNTEAFF. The CDR3 DNA is TGTGCCAGCAGCTTATACGGCGGACTCAACTTAGGGAACACTGAAGCTTTCTTT.

The chain couples TRBV5-1 to TRBJ2-3, with D possibly called TRBD1 or TRBD2 (6 bases each). From germline, CDR1 is SGHRS and CDR2 YFSETQ. V was cut by 7 bases and J by 3 bases, with 15 bases left in between. CDR3 length: 14 amino acids. CDR3 DNA: TGCGCCAGCTCCCCCCGGAGGGGGACAGATACGCAGTATTTT. It encodes CASSPRRGTDTQYF.

This clonotype was counted ten times or more. This chain uses TRBV20-1 with TRBJ2-1; D ambiguous. The length of the CDR3 is 10 residues. Germline V gene sequence: CDR1 DFQATT, CDR2 SNEGSKA (reference sequence). Trimming shortened V by 6 bases and J by 7 bases, and 7 bases separated the two germline ends. Here the CDR3 DNA reads TGCAGTGCAGTGATGAATGAGCAGTTCTTC. This sequence encodes CSAVMNEQFF.

This chain connects TRBV20-1 to TRBJ2-7, with 9 bases that match TRBD2. CDR3 size: 12 residues. V was clipped by 5 bases and J by 3 bases; unmatched bases: 2. Germline values: CDR1 DFQATT, CDR2 SNEGSKA (reference sequence). The CDR3 here is CSAVSGGYEQYF. The CDR3 DNA sequence: TGCAGTGCTGTTAGCGGGGGCTACGAGCAGTACTTC.

The genes are TRBV28 and TRBJ2-5, with 12 bases identical to TRBD2. This CDR3 has 16 amino acids. The ends lost 6 bases at V and 2 bases at J; junction bases unmatched: 7. CDR1 and CDR2 from the germline V gene are MDHEN and SYDVKM. CDR3 loop: CASRRGLAGPQETQYF. The CDR3 DNA sequence: TGTGCCAGCAGACGTGGACTAGCGGGGCCACAAGAGACCCAGTACTTC.

This clonotype was detected a few times. The chain joins TRBV4-3 to TRBJ1-1, with 7 bases that match TRBD1. The ends lost 4 bases at V and 5 bases at J; junction bases unmatched: 4. The CDR3 has 13 amino acids. The germline V gene has CDR1 LGHNA and CDR2 YSLEER. The CDR3 loop is CASSRGTETEAFF. CDR3 nucleotides: TGCGCCAGCAGCCGCGGGACAGAGACTGAAGCTTTCTTT.

The rearrangement links TRBV20-1 to TRBJ2-7, with 8 nucleotides matching TRBD1. The CDR3 covers 14 residues. Germline CDR1 and CDR2: DFQATT and SNEGSKA (reference sequence). The trim removed 6 bases at V and 2 bases at J, leaving 9 bases unmatched. This CDR3 is CSAYSGTGTYEQYF. In DNA form, the CDR3 reads TGCAGTGCCTACTCCGGGACAGGTACCTACGAGCAGTACTTC.

The chain joins TRBV3-1 to TRBJ1-1, with 7 nucleotides matching TRBD1. The CDR3 runs to 13 residues. Looked up from germline, CDR1 is LGHDT and CDR2 is YNNKEL (reference sequence). V gave up 6 bases and J gave up 5 bases; unmatched junction bases: 6. CDR3 sequence reads: CASSRDRRTEAFF. In DNA, the CDR3 is TGTGCCAGCAGTCGGGACAGACGAACTGAAGCTTTCTTT.

The chain has TRBV6-1 and TRBJ2-7; unclear D gene. Germline assignment: CDR1 MNHNS and CDR2 SASEGT. This CDR3 region has 13 residues. V was pared by 8 bases and J by 0 bases, with 11 bases between. Here the CDR3 reads CASSRSHSYEQYF. The DNA of the CDR3 is TGTGCCAGCTCAAGGTCGCACTCCTACGAGCAGTACTTC.

The chain is built from TRBV2 and TRBJ2-3; 8 bases are shared with TRBD1. V shed 4 bases and J 4 bases; nucleotides not matched to a gene: 4. This CDR3 comprises 14 residues. CDR1 and CDR2 (germline): SNHLY, FYNNEI. CDR3 residues: CASSVQGAADTQYF. In DNA form, the CDR3 reads TGTGCCAGCAGTGTGCAGGGGGCGGCAGATACGCAGTATTTT.

The chain links TRBV30 to TRBJ1-5, with D uncertain. Deletions cut 2 bases from V and 2 bases from J, with 10 bases between. This CDR3 comprises 14 residues. Germline CDR1 is GTSNPN and CDR2 is SVGIG (reference sequence). Here the CDR3 reads CAWSKGDGNQPQHF. The CDR3 region has the DNA TGTGCCTGGAGTAAGGGAGACGGCAATCAGCCCCAGCATTTT.

Only a few counts were recorded for this clonotype. The chain links TRBV6-5 to TRBJ2-1, with TRBD2 matching 7 bases. The CDR3 length is 18 residues. After removal of 3 bases from V and 0 bases from J, the junction contained 11 bases not matched to a gene. CDR1 is MNHEY, CDR2 SVGAGI, per germline. The CDR3: CASSYRASGPFSYNEQFF. The CDR3 DNA follows: TGTGCCAGCAGTTATAGGGCTAGCGGACCTTTCTCCTACAATGAGCAGTTCTTC.

The V gene is TRBV6-5, the J gene TRBJ2-2; D is ambiguous. Between the trimmed V and J ends, which lost 0 bases and 5 bases, there was a span of 16 bases. This CDR3 is built from 17 residues. The germline V gene has CDR1 MNHEY and CDR2 SVGAGI. The CDR3 region is CASSYSIQTAYTGELFF. DNA of the CDR3: TGTGCCAGCAGTTACTCGATCCAGACGGCGTATACCGGGGAGCTGTTTTTT.

This clonotype was counted between two and nine times. V gene TRBV20-1 combines with J gene TRBJ2-3, with D possibly being TRBD1 (5 bases). V was shortened by 4 bases and J by 1 base, with 12 bases between the two germline ends. The germline V gene encodes CDR1 DFQATT and CDR2 SNEGSKA (reference sequence). The CDR3 sequence is 14 residues long. The CDR3 is CSAINQGGTDTQYF. CDR3 DNA sequence: TGCAGTGCTATTAACCAGGGTGGCACAGATACGCAGTATTTT.

This clonotype appeared a few times. The J gene is TRBJ2-3, the V gene TRBV15; D is possibly TRBD1 (7 bases). Looked up from germline, CDR1 is LNHNV and CDR2 is YYDKDF (reference sequence). CDR3 size: 16 residues. The germline V and J ends were trimmed by 5 bases and 5 bases, with 20 bases remaining between them. CDR3 region: CATSRRARQGGDTQYF. Written as DNA, the CDR3 is TGTGCCACCAGCCGCAGAGCGCGGCAGGGGGGAGATACGCAGTATTTT.

This clonotype was seen at least ten times. This rearrangement joins TRBV29-1 to TRBJ2-1; perhaps TRBD2 as D (7 bases). The germline V gene encodes CDR1 SQVTM and CDR2 ANQGSEA. V was trimmed by 6 bases and J by 3 bases, leaving 15 bases between them. The CDR3 spans 14 residues. As DNA, the CDR3 is TGCAGCGTATATCGGGGGGCCATCTACAATGAGCAGTTCTTC. Amino acids: CSVYRGAIYNEQFF.

This clonotype was observed once. The rearrangement joins TRBV20-1 to TRBJ2-7; D gene ambiguous. V was clipped by 0 bases and J by 3 bases, with 9 bases between them. Per germline, CDR1 DFQATT and CDR2 SNEGSKA (reference sequence). The CDR3 is 13 residues long. DNA of the CDR3: TGCAGTGCTAGAGATCAATTCTACTACGAGCAGTACTTC. Translation: CSARDQFYYEQYF.

This clonotype was observed a handful of times. J is TRBJ2-5 and V is TRBV4-2, with a possible D match to TRBD1 (5 bases). V shed 0 bases and J shed 2 bases, with 22 bases lying between them. Germline CDR1 is LGHNA and CDR2 is YNFKEQ. This CDR3 has 19 amino acids. The CDR3, as DNA: TGTGCCAGCAGCCAAGATAAGGGGCCCACCTGGTCTGGGCAAGAGACCCAGTACTTC. Its translation is CASSQDKGPTWSGQETQYF.

This sequence joins TRBV4-1 and TRBJ2-3; TRBD1 agrees at 11 bases. This CDR3 comprises 16 residues. Germline CDR1 and CDR2: MGHRA and YSYEKL. The J segment lost 6 bases and the V segment lost 1 base, leaving 6 bases of the junction unmatched. In DNA, the CDR3 is TGCGCCAGCAGCCAAGTACCGGGACAGGGGGAGGATACGCAGTATTTT. It yields the protein CASSQVPGQGEDTQYF.

The sample holds a few counts of this clonotype. V and J are TRBV7-8 and TRBJ1-2, with D maybe TRBD1 (5 bases). Trimming pared 5 bases from V and 8 bases from J, leaving 21 bases between. Germline CDR1 and CDR2: SGHVS and FQNEAQ. The CDR3 totals 15 residues. The CDR3 DNA follows: TGTGCCAGCAGCCTTTACCGGGACTCAACTCGGGGCTACACCTTC. It codes for CASSLYRDSTRGYTF.

A few counts support this clonotype. The CDR3 loop is CAISEPAYEQYF. CDR3 nucleotide sequence: TGTGCCATCAGTGAGCCCGCCTACGAGCAGTACTTC. This chain joins TRBV10-3 and TRBJ2-7; D is unresolved. V dropped 2 bases and J dropped 2 bases, with 4 bases sitting between them. The CDR3 totals 12 residues. CDR1 and CDR2 (germline): ENHRY, SYGVKD.

The chain links TRBV9 to TRBJ2-1; D uncertain. The CDR3 is 15 amino acids. Trimming left V 0 bases short and J 8 bases short, with 15 bases between. Germline V gene data show CDR1 as SGDLS and CDR2 as YYNGEE. The CDR3 here is CASSVAPASLDEQFF. CDR3 in DNA: TGTGCCAGCAGCGTAGCCCCGGCTTCACTTGATGAGCAGTTCTTC.

Many counts were recorded for this clonotype. This chain connects TRBV12-3 or TRBV12-4 to TRBJ1-1; D might be TRBD1 (5 bases). The CDR3 consists of 13 residues. V was cut by 3 bases and J by 4 bases, with 9 bases left in between. Written as DNA, the CDR3 is TGTGCCAGCAGTTTGGGAGGGGTCACTGAAGCTTTCTTT. It codes for CASSLGGVTEAFF.

J is TRBJ2-5 and V is TRBV2, with TRBD2 matching over 8 bases. CDR1 SNHLY and CDR2 FYNNEI come from the germline V gene. The ends lost 4 bases at V and 5 bases at J; junction bases unmatched: 9. CDR3 length equals 15 residues. The CDR3 protein is CASSVERGFDETQYF. DNA for the CDR3: TGTGCCAGCAGTGTCGAGCGGGGGTTTGATGAGACCCAGTACTTC.

This clonotype was seen a few times. The rearrangement uses TRBV6-5 and TRBJ2-1; D call uncertain. The germline CDR1 and CDR2 sequences are MNHEY and SVGAGI. There are 13 residues in the CDR3. Deletions cut 0 bases from V and 2 bases from J, with 2 bases between. CDR3 sequence: CASSYSPYNEQFF. CDR3 DNA: TGTGCCAGCAGTTACTCGCCCTACAATGAGCAGTTCTTC.

CDR3: CSVCRDRGYFDEQFF. The DNA for the CDR3 is TGCAGCGTGTGCCGGGACAGGGGGTATTTCGATGAGCAGTTCTTC. The J gene is TRBJ2-1, the V gene TRBV29-1, with 11 bases that match TRBD1. This CDR3 region has 15 residues. CDR1 is SQVTM, CDR2 ANQGSEA, per germline. J lost 8 bases, V lost 6 bases, and 12 bases had no gene match.